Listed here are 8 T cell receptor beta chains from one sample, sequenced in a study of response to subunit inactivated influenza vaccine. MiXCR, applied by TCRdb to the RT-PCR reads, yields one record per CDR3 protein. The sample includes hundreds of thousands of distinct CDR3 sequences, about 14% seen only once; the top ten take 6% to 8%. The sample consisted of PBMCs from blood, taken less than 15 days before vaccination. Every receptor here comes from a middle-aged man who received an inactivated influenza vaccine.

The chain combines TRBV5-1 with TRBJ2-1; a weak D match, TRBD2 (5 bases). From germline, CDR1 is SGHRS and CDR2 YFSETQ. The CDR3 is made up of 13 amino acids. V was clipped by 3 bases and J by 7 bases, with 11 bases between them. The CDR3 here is CASSSGIQNEQFF. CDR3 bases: TGCGCCAGCAGCTCCGGGATTCAAAATGAGCAGTTCTTC.

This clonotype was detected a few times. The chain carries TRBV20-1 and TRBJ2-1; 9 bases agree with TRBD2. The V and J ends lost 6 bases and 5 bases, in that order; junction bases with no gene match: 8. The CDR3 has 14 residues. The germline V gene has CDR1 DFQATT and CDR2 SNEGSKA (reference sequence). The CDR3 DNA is TGCAGTGCCATGCGACTAGCGGTCGACAATGAGCAGTTCTTC. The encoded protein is CSAMRLAVDNEQFF.

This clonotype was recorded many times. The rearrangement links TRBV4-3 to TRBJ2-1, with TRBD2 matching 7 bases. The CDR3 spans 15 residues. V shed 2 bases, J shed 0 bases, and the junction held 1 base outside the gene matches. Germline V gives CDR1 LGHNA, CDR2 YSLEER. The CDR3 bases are TGCGCCAGCAGCCAAAGACTAGCCTCCTACAATGAGCAGTTCTTC. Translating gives CASSQRLASYNEQFF.

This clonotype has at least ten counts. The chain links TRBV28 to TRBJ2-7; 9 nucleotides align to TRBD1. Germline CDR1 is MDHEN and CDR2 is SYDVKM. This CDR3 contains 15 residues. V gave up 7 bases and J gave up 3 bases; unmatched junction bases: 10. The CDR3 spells CASNRPGQGIYEQYF. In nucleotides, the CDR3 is TGTGCCAGCAACCGCCCGGGACAGGGAATCTACGAGCAGTACTTC.

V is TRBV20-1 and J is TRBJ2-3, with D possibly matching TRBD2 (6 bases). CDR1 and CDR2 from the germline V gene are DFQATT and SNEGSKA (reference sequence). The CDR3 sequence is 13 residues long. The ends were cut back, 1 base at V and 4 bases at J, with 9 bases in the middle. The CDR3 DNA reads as TGCAGTGCTAGAGTCGGGAGTGCAGATACGCAGTATTTT. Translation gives CSARVGSADTQYF.

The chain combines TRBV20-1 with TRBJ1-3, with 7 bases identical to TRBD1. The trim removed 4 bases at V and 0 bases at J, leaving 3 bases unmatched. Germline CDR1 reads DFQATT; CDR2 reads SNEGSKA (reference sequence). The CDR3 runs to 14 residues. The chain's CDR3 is CSANRGNSGNTIYF. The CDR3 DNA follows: TGCAGTGCTAACAGGGGAAACTCTGGAAACACCATATATTTT.

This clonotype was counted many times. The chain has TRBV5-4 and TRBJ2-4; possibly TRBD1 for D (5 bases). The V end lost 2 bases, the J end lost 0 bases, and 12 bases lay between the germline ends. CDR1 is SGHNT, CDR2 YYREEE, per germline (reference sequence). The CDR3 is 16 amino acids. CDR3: CASSLMTELAKNIQYF. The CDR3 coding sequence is TGTGCCAGCAGCTTAATGACAGAGTTAGCCAAAAACATTCAGTACTTC.

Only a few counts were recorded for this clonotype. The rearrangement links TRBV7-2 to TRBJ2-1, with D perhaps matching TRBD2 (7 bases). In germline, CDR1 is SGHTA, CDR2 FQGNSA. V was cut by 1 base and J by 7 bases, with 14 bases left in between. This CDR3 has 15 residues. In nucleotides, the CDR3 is TGTGCCAGCAGCTTAGTGGGGGGGGCCGAGAATGAGCAGTTCTTC. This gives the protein CASSLVGGAENEQFF.